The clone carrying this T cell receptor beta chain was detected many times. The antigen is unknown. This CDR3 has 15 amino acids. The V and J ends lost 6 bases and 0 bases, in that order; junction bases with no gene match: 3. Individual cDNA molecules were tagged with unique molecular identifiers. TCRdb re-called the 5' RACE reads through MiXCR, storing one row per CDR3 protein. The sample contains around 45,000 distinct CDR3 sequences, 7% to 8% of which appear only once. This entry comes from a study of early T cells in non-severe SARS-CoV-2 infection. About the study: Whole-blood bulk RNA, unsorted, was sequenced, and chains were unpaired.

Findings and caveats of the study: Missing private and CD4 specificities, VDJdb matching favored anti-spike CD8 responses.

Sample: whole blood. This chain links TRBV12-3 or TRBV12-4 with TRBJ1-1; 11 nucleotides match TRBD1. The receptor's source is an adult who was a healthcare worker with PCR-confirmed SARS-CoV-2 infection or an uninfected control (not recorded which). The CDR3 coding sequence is TGTGCCAGCAGCCCGGGACAGGGGGTGAACACTGAAGCTTTCTTT. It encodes CASSPGQGVNTEAFF.